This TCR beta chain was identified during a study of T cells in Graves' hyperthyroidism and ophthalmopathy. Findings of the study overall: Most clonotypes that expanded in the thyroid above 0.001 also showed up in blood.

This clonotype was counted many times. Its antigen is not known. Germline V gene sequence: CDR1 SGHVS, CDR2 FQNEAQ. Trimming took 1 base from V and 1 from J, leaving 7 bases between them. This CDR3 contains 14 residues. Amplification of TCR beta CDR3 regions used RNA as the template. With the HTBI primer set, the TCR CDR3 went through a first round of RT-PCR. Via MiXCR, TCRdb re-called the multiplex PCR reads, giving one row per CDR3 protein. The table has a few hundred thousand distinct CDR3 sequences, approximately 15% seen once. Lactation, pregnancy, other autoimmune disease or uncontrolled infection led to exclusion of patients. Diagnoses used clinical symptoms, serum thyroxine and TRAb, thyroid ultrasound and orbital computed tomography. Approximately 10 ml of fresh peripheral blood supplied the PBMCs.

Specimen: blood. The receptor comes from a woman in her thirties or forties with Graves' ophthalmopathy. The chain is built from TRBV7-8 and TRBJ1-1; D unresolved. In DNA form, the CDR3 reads TGTGCCAGCAGCTTAGGGGTTGCGAACACTGAAGCTTTCTTT. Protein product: CASSLGVANTEAFF. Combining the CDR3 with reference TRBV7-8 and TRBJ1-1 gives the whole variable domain GAGVSQSPRYKVAKRGQDVALRCDPISGHVSLFWYQQALGQGPEFLTYFQNEAQLDKSGLPSDRFFAERPEGSVSTLKIQRTQQEDSAVYLCASSLGVANTEAFFGQGTRLTVV.